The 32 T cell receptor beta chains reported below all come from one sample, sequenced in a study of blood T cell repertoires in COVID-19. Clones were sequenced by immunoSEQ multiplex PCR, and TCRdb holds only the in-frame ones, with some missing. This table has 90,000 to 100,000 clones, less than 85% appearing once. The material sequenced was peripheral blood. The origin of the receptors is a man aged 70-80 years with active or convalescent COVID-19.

Written as DNA, the CDR3 is TGTGCCAGCAGCTTGGGAGCGGGGTACTACGAGCAGTACTTC. Its translation is CASSLGAGYYEQYF. The V and J genes are TRBV5-6 and TRBJ2-7; 7 bases align to TRBD2. Germline lookup yields CDR1 SGHDT and CDR2 YYEEEE. V was clipped by 0 bases and J by 3 bases; unmatched bases: 3. There are 14 residues in the CDR3.

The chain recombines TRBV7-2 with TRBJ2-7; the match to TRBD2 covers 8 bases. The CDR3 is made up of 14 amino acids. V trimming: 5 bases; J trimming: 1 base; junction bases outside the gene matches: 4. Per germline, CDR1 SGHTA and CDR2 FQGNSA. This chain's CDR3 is CASSALAESYEQYF. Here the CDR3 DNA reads TGTGCCAGCAGCGCACTAGCGGAGTCCTACGAGCAGTACTTC.

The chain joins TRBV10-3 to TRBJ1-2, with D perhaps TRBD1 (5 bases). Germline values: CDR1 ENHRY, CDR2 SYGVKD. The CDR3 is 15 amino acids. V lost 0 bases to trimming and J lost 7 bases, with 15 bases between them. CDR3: CAISESGQDHGGYTF. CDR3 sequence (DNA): TGTGCCATCAGTGAGTCGGGGCAGGATCATGGTGGCTACACCTTC.

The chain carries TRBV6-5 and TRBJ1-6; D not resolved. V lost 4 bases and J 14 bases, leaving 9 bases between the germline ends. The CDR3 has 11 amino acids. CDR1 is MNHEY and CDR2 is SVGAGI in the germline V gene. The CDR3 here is CASSSVSALHF. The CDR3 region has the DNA TGTGCCAGCAGTTCCGTCTCGGCCCTCCACTTT.

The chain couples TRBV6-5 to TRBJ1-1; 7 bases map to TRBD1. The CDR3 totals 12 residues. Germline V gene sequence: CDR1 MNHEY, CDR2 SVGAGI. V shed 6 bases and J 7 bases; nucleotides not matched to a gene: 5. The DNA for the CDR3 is TGTGCCAGCAGACACGCAGGGGGTGAAGCTTTCTTT. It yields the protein CASRHAGGEAFF.

CDR3 DNA sequence: TGTGCCAGCAGTTACTCGGGCTTTAGCGGGGGGCCCGGAGCGCAGTACTTC. Translating gives CASSYSGFSGGPGAQYF. This rearrangement joins TRBV6-2 or TRBV6-3 to TRBJ2-7; 10 bases map to TRBD2. The CDR3 runs 17 residues. CDR1 is MNHEY and CDR2 is SVGEGT in the germline V gene. J gave up 9 bases and V 0 bases, and 14 bases lay outside the gene matches.

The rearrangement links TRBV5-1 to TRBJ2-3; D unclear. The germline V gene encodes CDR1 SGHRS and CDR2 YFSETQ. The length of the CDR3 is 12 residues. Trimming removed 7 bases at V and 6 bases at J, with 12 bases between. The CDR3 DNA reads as TGCGCCAGCCGCCTAGGAGTGGATACGCAGTATTTT. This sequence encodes CASRLGVDTQYF.

CDR3 amino acids: CASSLESGRRAQQYF. CDR3 in DNA: TGTGCCAGCAGCTTAGAGTCGGGCAGGCGGGCGCAACAGTACTTC. V usage is TRBV7-8 and J usage is TRBJ2-7; D is perhaps TRBD2 (5 bases). V lost 1 base, J lost 10 bases, and 20 bases lay in between. CDR3 length: 15 amino acids. Germline V gene lookup returns CDR1 SGHVS and CDR2 FQNEAQ.

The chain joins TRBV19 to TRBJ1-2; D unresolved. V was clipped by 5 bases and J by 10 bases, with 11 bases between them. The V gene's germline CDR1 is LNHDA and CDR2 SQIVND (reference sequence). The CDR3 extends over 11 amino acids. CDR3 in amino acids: CASSEARLYTF. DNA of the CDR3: TGTGCCAGTAGTGAGGCGCGTCTCTACACCTTC.

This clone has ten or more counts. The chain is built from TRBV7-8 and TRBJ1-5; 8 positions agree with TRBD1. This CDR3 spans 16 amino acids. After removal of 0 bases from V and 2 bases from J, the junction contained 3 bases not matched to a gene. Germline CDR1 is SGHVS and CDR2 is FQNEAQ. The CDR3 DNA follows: TGTGCCAGCAGCTTAGCCCTGGGACAGGGCAATCAGCCCCAGCATTTT. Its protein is CASSLALGQGNQPQHF.

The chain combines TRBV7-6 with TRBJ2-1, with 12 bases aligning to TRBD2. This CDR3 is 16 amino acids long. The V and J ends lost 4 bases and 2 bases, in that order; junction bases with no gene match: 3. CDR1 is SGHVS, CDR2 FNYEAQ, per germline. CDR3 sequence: CASSSSSGGAYNEQFF. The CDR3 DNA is TGTGCCAGCAGCTCCTCTAGCGGGGGGGCCTACAATGAGCAGTTCTTC.

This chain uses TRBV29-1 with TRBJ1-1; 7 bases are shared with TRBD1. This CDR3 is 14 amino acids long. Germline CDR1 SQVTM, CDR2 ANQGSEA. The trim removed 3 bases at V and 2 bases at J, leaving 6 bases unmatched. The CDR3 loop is CSVDRDRQNTEAFF. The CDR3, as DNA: TGCAGCGTTGACCGGGACAGACAAAACACTGAAGCTTTCTTT.

In DNA, the CDR3 is TGTGCCAGCATGATCACAGGGCTTTCCGAAGCTTTCTTT. It encodes CASMITGLSEAFF. The chain employs TRBV6-5 and TRBJ1-1; D may be TRBD1 (6 bases). The CDR3 spans 13 residues. Germline V gene data show CDR1 as MNHEY and CDR2 as SVGAGI. Trimming removed 7 bases at V and 8 bases at J, with 17 bases between.

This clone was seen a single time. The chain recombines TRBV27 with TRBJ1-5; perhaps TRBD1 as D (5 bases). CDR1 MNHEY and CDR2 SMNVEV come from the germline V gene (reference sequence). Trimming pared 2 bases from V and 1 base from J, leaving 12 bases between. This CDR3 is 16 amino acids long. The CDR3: CASSLLGAGSNQPQHF. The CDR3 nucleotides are TGTGCCAGCAGTTTACTAGGGGCTGGGAGCAATCAGCCCCAGCATTTT.

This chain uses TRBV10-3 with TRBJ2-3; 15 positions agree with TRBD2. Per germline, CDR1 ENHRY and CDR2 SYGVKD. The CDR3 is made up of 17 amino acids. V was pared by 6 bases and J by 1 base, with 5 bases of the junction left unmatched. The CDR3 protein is CAIRGLAGGNRTDTQYF. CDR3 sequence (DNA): TGTGCCATCAGGGGACTAGCGGGGGGTAACCGCACAGATACGCAGTATTTT.

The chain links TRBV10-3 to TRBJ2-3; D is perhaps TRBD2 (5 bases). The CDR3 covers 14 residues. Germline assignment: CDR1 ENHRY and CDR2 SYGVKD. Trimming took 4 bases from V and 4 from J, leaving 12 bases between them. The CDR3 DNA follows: TGTGCCATCAGTGTCGGGGTCTCGGCAGATACGCAGTATTTT. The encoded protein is CAISVGVSADTQYF.

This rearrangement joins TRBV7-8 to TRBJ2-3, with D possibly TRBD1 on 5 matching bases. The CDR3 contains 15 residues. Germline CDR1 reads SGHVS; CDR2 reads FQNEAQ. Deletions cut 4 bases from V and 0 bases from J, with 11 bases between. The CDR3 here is CASSYDSASTDTQYF. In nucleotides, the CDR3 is TGTGCCAGCAGCTACGACAGTGCTAGCACAGATACGCAGTATTTT.

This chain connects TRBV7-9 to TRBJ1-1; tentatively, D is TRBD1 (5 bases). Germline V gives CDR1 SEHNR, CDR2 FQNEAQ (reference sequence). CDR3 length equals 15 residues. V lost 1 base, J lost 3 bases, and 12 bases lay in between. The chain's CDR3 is CASSLVGGLDTEAFF. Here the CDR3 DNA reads TGTGCCAGCAGCTTAGTCGGGGGTCTTGACACTGAAGCTTTCTTT.

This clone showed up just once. This CDR3 is CASILWGDRVYGYTF. DNA of the CDR3: TGTGCCAGCATCTTATGGGGGGACAGGGTCTATGGCTACACCTTC. The chain combines TRBV21-1 with TRBJ1-2; the table gives TRBD1 as D, unverified against the DNA. TRBV21-1 is labeled a pseudogene. The length of the CDR3 is 15 residues.

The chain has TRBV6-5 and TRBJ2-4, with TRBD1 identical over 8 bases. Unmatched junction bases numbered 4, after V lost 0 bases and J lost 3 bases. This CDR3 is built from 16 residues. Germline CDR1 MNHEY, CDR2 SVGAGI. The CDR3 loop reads CASSYSAGGVKNIQYF. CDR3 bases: TGTGCCAGCAGTTACTCGGCAGGGGGCGTCAAAAACATTCAGTACTTC.

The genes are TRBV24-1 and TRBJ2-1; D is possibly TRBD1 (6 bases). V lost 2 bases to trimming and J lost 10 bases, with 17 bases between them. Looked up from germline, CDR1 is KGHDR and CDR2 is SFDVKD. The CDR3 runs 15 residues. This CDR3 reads CATSDSGTPGREQFF. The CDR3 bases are TGTGCCACCAGTGATTCCGGGACACCGGGGCGGGAGCAGTTCTTC.

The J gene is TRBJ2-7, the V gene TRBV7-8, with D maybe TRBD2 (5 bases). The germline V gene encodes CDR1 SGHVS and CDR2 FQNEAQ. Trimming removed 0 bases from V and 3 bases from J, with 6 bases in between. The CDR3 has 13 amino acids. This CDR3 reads CASSLAGDYEQYF. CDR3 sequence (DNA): TGTGCCAGCAGCTTAGCGGGAGACTACGAGCAGTACTTC.

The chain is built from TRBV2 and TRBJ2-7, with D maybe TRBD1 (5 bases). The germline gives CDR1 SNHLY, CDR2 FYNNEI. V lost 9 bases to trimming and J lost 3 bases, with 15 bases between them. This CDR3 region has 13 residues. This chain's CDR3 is CARSRTRNYEQYF. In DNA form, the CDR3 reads TGTGCCAGAAGTCGGACAAGAAACTACGAGCAGTACTTC.

The CDR3 DNA follows: TGTGCCAGCAGACCACGCGGGACTAATGAGCAGTTCTTC. This gives the protein CASRPRGTNEQFF. The gene calls are TRBV5-4 and TRBJ2-1, with D possibly matching TRBD2 (6 bases). CDR1 and CDR2 from the germline V gene are SGHNT and YYREEE (reference sequence). Trimming removed 5 bases from V and 7 bases from J, with 13 bases in between. The CDR3 spans 13 residues.

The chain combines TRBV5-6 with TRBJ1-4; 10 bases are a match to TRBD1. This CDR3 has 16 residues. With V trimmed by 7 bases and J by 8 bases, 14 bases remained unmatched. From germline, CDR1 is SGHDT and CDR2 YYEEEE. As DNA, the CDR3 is TGTGCCAGCCGCCGGGACAGGGGTGGGGGAAGCGAAAAACTGTTTTTT. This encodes CASRRDRGGGSEKLFF.

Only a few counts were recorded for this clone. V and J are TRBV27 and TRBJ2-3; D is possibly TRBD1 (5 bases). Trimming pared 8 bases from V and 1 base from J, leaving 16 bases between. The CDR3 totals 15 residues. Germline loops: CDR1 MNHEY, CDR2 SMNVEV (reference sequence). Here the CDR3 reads CASCLIRGGTDTQYF. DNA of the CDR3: TGTGCCAGCTGTCTCATAAGGGGCGGCACAGATACGCAGTATTTT.

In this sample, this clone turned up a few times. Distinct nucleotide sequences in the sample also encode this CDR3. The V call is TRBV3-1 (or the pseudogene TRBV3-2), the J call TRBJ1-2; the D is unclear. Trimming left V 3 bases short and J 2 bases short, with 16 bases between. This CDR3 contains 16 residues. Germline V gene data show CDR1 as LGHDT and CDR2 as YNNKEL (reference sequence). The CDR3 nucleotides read TGTGCCAGCAGCCAGGATCTTACAGTCACCAACTATGGCTACACCTTC. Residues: CASSQDLTVTNYGYTF.

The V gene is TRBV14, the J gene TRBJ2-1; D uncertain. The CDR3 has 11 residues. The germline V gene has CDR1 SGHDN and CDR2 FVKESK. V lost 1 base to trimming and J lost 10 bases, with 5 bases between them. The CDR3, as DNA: TGTGCCAGCAGCCAAGTTTCGGAGCAGTTCTTC. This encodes CASSQVSEQFF. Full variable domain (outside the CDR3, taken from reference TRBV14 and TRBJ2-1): EAGVTQFPSHSVIEKGQTVTLRCDPISGHDNLYWYRRVMGKEIKFLLHFVKESKQDESGMPNNRFLAERTGGTYSTLKVQPAELEDSGVYFCASSQVSEQFFGPGTRLTVL.

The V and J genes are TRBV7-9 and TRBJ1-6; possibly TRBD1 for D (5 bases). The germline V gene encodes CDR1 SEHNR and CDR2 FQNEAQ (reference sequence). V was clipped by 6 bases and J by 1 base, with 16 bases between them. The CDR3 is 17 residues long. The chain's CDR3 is CASRDRGGASYNSPLHF. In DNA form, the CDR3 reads TGTGCCAGCAGGGATCGCGGGGGAGCATCCTATAATTCACCCCTCCACTTT.

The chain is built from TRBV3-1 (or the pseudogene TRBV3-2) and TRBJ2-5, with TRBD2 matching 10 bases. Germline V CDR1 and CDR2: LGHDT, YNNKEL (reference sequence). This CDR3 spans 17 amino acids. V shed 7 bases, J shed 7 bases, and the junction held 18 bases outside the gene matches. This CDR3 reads CASTPSGGNKKVGTQYF. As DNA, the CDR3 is TGTGCCAGCACCCCTAGCGGGGGAAACAAGAAAGTTGGGACCCAGTACTTC.

The DNA of the CDR3 is TGTGCCAGCAGTGTTGGGGCCAAAGCTTTCTTT. It translates to CASSVGAKAFF. The rearrangement uses TRBV2 and TRBJ1-1, with D perhaps TRBD1 (5 bases). The V and J ends lost 4 bases and 9 bases respectively, with 9 bases between them. CDR3 length equals 11 residues. Germline CDR1 and CDR2: SNHLY and FYNNEI.

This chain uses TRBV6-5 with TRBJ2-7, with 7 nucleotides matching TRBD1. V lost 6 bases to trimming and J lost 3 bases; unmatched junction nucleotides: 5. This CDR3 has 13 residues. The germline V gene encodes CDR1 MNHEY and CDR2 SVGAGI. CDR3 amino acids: CASSRPGGYEQYF. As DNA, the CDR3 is TGTGCCAGCAGCCGTCCAGGGGGCTACGAGCAGTACTTC.